This T cell receptor beta chain was documented in a study of response to subunit inactivated influenza vaccine. Study conclusions and caveats: The authors suggested that every seasonal influenza vaccination recruits few new T cells.

Using its own MiXCR run on the RT-PCR reads, TCRdb lists one record per CDR3 protein. There are 540,000 or so distinct CDR3 sequences in the sample; 10% to 15% occur only once, and about an eighth lies in the top ten. CDR3 length equals 15 residues. V lost 6 bases, J lost 0 bases, and 9 bases lay in between. CDR1 is MNHEY and CDR2 is SVGEGT in the germline V gene. This clonotype was counted only a few times. Its antigen is unidentified. This TCR was sampled from a man in his fifties or sixties who received an inactivated influenza vaccine. The sequenced sample was PBMCs from blood, obtained around seven weeks after vaccination. The chain has TRBV6-2 or TRBV6-3 and TRBJ2-6; tentative D call: TRBD1 (5 bases). The CDR3 loop is CASRRRGSGANVLTF. The CDR3 DNA reads TGTGCCAGCAGAAGAAGGGGCTCTGGGGCCAACGTCCTGACTTTC.